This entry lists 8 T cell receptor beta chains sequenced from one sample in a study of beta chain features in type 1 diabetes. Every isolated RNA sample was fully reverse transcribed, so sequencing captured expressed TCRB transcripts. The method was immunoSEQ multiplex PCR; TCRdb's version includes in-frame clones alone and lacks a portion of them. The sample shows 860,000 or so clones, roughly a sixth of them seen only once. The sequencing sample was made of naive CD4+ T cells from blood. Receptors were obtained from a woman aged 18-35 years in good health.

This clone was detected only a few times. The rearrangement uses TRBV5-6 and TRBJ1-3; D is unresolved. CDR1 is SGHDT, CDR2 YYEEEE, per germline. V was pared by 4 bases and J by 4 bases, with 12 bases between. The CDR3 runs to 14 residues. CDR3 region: CASSPPPPGNTIYF. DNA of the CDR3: TGTGCCAGCAGCCCACCCCCTCCGGGAAACACCATATATTTT.

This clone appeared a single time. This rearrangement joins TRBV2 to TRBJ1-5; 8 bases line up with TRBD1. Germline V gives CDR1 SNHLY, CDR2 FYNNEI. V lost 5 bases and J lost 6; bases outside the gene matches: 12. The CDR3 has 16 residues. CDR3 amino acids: CASSKDGTGLGQPQHF. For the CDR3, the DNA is TGTGCCAGCAGTAAAGACGGGACAGGACTAGGTCAGCCCCAGCATTTT.

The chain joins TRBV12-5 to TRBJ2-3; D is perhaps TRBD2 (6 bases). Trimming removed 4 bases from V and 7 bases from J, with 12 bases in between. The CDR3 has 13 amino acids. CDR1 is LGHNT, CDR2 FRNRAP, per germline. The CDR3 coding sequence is TGTGCTAGTGGTTCCGGAGGGGAGTATACGCAGTATTTT. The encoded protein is CASGSGGEYTQYF.

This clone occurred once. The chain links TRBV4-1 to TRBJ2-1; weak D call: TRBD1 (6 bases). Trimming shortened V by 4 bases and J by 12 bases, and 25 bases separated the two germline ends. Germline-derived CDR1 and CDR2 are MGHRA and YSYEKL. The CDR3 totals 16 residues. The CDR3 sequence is CASSPSPGTFSRWQFF. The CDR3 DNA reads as TGCGCCAGCAGCCCCAGTCCCGGGACATTCTCCAGGTGGCAGTTCTTC.

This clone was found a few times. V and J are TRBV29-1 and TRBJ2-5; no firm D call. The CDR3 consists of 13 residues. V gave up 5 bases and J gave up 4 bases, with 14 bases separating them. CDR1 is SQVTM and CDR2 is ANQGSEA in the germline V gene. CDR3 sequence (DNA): TGCAGCGTTCATGGGGTCCTAGGAGAGACCCAGTACTTC. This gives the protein CSVHGVLGETQYF.

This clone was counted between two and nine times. CDR3 residues: CASSRSGSSYEQYF. CDR3 nucleotides: TGTGCCAGCAGCCGAAGCGGAAGCTCCTACGAGCAGTACTTC. V gene TRBV2 combines with J gene TRBJ2-7; TRBD2 might be the D (5 bases). Trimming pared 6 bases from V and 0 bases from J, leaving 12 bases between. Germline V CDR1 and CDR2: SNHLY, FYNNEI. The CDR3 length is 14 residues. The full variable domain, completed using reference TRBV2 and TRBJ2-7, is EPEVTQTPSHQVTQMGQEVILRCVPISNHLYFYWYRQILGQKVEFLVSFYNNEISEKSEIFDDQFSVERPDGSNFTLKIRSTKLEDSAMYFCASSRSGSSYEQYFGPGTRLTVT.

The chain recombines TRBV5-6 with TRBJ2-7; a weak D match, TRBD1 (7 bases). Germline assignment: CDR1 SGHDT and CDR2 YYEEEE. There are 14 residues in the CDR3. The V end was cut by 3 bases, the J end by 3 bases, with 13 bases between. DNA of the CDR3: TGTGCCAGCAGCTCCCGACAGGGACTCTACGAGCAGTACTTC. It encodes CASSSRQGLYEQYF.

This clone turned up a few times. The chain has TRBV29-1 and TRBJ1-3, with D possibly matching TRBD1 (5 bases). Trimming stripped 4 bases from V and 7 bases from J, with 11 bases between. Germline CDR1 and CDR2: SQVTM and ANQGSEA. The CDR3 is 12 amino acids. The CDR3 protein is CSVGTWGNTIYF. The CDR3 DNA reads TGCAGCGTTGGGACATGGGGGAACACCATATATTTT.